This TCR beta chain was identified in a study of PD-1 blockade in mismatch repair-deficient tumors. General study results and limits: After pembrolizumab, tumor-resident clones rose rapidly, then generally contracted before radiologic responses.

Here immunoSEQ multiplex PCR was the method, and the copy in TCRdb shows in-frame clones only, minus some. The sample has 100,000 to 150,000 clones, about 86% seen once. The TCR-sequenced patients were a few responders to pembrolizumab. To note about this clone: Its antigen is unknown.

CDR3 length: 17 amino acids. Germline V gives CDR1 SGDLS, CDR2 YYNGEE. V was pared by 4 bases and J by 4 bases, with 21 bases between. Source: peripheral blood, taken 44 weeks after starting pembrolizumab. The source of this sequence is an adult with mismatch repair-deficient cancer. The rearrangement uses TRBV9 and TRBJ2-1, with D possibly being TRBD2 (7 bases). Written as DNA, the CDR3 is TGTGCCAGCAGCTTAACGGGGGGCCTAGCGGCTTACAATGAGCAGTTCTTC. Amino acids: CASSLTGGLAAYNEQFF.